The 21 T cell receptor beta chains in this list originate from one sample, sequenced in a study of regulatory T cells in long-lasting Graves disease. CDR3-region Arm-PCR and iRepertoire HTBI primers produced the TCR beta libraries. MiXCR, applied by TCRdb to the multiplex PCR reads, yields one record per CDR3 protein. The profile shows about half a million distinct CDR3 sequences, approximately 12% of them singletons. Described time point: newly diagnosed GD, antithyroid drugs for less than 3 months. From RNA extracted from PBMCs, the TCR library was made. The same data also contributed to another study, on T cells in Graves' hyperthyroidism and ophthalmopathy.

This material consisted of peripheral blood mononuclear cells (PBMCs), taken at new diagnosis, from a patient treated with antithyroid drugs. The receptors come from a woman aged 25-40 years with Graves disease.

CDR3 sequence (DNA): TGTGCCAGCAGTTTCCTAGCATTTAAGGGCAGCCTCTCGGGGGACACTGAAGCTTTCTTT. It encodes CASSFLAFKGSLSGDTEAFF. The chain carries TRBV28 and TRBJ1-1, with D possibly TRBD1 on 5 matching bases. V lost 3 bases to trimming and J lost 3 bases, with 29 bases between them. The CDR3 covers 20 residues. Germline V gives CDR1 MDHEN, CDR2 SYDVKM.

This clonotype was counted a few times. J is TRBJ2-1 and V is TRBV11-3, with 9 bases fitting TRBD1. Germline trimming cut 5 bases from V and 5 bases from J; bases unmatched to any gene: 25. Germline values: CDR1 SGHNT, CDR2 YENEEA. The CDR3 is made up of 21 amino acids. CDR3 region: CASSPGEGATGGTHGNNEQFF. The CDR3 nucleotides read TGTGCCAGCAGCCCGGGTGAGGGGGCGACAGGGGGTACACACGGTAACAATGAGCAGTTCTTC.

The chain links TRBV24-1 to TRBJ2-1; 7 bases are a match to TRBD2. CDR1 and CDR2 (germline): KGHDR, SFDVKD. This CDR3 is 15 amino acids long. The V segment lost 1 base and the J segment 14 bases; nucleotides outside the gene matches: 13. CDR3 sequence reads: CATSDFPSGVAEKFF. The CDR3, as DNA: TGTGCCACCAGTGATTTTCCTAGCGGCGTCGCGGAGAAGTTCTTC.

This clonotype was observed many times. V usage is TRBV7-2 and J usage is TRBJ2-3, with D perhaps being TRBD1 or TRBD2 (5 bases each). Germline V gives CDR1 SGHTA, CDR2 FQGNSA. Trimming cost V 4 bases and J 4 bases, with 12 bases left between them. The CDR3 has 14 residues. The CDR3: CASSYGTRADTQYF. CDR3 coding DNA: TGTGCCAGCAGCTACGGGACCCGAGCAGATACGCAGTATTTT.

This clonotype was detected a few times. The genes are TRBV11-2 and TRBJ2-3; unclear D gene. V was clipped by 4 bases and J by 5 bases, with 13 bases between them. CDR3 length equals 14 residues. Germline V gene lookup returns CDR1 SGHAT and CDR2 FQNNGV. DNA of the CDR3: TGTGCCAGCAGCTCCCGGGCCCTCGGAGATACGCAGTATTTT. Encoded protein: CASSSRALGDTQYF.

This clonotype was picked up many times. The chain couples TRBV4-3 to TRBJ2-3; D ambiguous. The V gene's germline CDR1 is LGHNA and CDR2 YSLEER. There are 16 residues in the CDR3. V was trimmed by 3 bases and J by 8 bases, leaving 21 bases between them. The CDR3 DNA sequence: TGCGCCAGCAGCCATAACCGGGCCCTACTAACCGGTACGCAGTATTTT. This encodes CASSHNRALLTGTQYF.

This chain's CDR3 is CASSVGGLRGEKLFF. The CDR3 DNA reads as TGTGCCAGCAGCGTAGGTGGGCTGAGGGGCGAAAAACTGTTTTTT. The J gene is TRBJ1-4, the V gene TRBV9, with a possible D match to TRBD1 (5 bases). V lost 0 bases and J lost 8, with 14 bases in between. The length of the CDR3 is 15 residues. The germline V gene has CDR1 SGDLS and CDR2 YYNGEE.

This clonotype was detected ten times or more. The chain is built from TRBV9 and TRBJ2-3, with 10 bases that match TRBD2. The V gene's germline CDR1 is SGDLS and CDR2 YYNGEE. V lost 4 bases to trimming and J lost 1 base; unmatched junction nucleotides: 3. CDR3 length: 15 residues. The CDR3, as DNA: TGTGCCAGCAGCCATACTAGCGGGGGCACAGATACGCAGTATTTT. It is translated as CASSHTSGGTDTQYF.

This clonotype was detected many times. V and J are TRBV27 and TRBJ2-7; D perhaps matches TRBD2 (6 bases). The CDR3 runs to 14 residues. V was trimmed by 3 bases and J by 2 bases, leaving 11 bases between them. Germline CDR1 is MNHEY and CDR2 is SMNVEV (reference sequence). As DNA, the CDR3 is TGTGCCAGCAGTTTCGCGACTAGTCCCTACGAGCAGTACTTC. It is translated as CASSFATSPYEQYF.

This clonotype was recorded at least ten times. The gene calls are TRBV5-1 and TRBJ2-5; no firm D call. Germline loops: CDR1 SGHRS, CDR2 YFSETQ. The CDR3 totals 14 residues. Trimming removed 1 base at V and 5 bases at J, with 12 bases between. The chain's CDR3 is CASSLFVASETQYF. The CDR3 nucleotides are TGCGCCAGCAGCTTGTTTGTAGCCTCGGAGACCCAGTACTTC.

The chain employs TRBV6-2 or TRBV6-3 and TRBJ1-5, with TRBD1 matching over 10 bases. The germline gives CDR1 MNHEY, CDR2 SVGEGT. The CDR3 is 16 residues long. V was clipped by 6 bases and J by 5 bases; unmatched bases: 10. CDR3: CASRSRDRGPYQPQHF. The CDR3 bases are TGTGCCAGCAGGAGCCGGGACAGGGGACCCTATCAGCCCCAGCATTTT.

Many counts were recorded for this clonotype. The chain couples TRBV18 to TRBJ2-6; D not certain. With 3 bases removed from V and 0 bases from J, the gap between germline ends came to 9 bases. CDR3 length equals 16 residues. CDR1 is KGHSH, CDR2 LQKENI, per germline. CDR3 nucleotides: TGTGCCAGCTCACCGATCAGAAGCTCTGGGGCCAACGTCCTGACTTTC. This sequence encodes CASSPIRSSGANVLTF.

This clonotype was found a few times. This rearrangement joins TRBV5-4 to TRBJ2-7, with 9 bases matching TRBD1. The junction had 7 bases not matched to a gene; V was cut back by 4 bases and J by 2 bases. This CDR3 spans 15 amino acids. From germline, CDR1 is SGHNT and CDR2 YYREEE (reference sequence). The CDR3: CASSKGQGVTYEQYF. CDR3 sequence (DNA): TGTGCCAGCAGCAAGGGACAGGGAGTTACCTACGAGCAGTACTTC.

In the case of this clonotype: A single base separates this from a much larger clone, so it may be a read error. The chain links TRBV12-3 or TRBV12-4 to TRBJ2-3, with D unresolved. CDR3 length: 15 residues. Between the trimmed V and J ends, which lost 6 bases and 2 bases, there was a span of 15 bases. The CDR3 bases are TGTGCCAGCAGACCCCAGGCCGGAACCACAGATACGCAGTATTTT. This sequence encodes CASRPQAGTTDTQYF.

This chain connects TRBV7-9 to TRBJ2-7; TRBD1 matches at 9 bases. This CDR3 comprises 12 residues. V shed 5 bases, J shed 6 bases, and the junction held 2 bases outside the gene matches. From germline, CDR1 is SEHNR and CDR2 FQNEAQ (reference sequence). CDR3 nucleotides: TGTGCCAGCAGCACAGGGGGCGGCGAGCAGTACTTC. This codes for CASSTGGGEQYF.

The V gene is TRBV5-1, the J gene TRBJ1-1, with a weak D call TRBD1 (6 bases). The germline gives CDR1 SGHRS, CDR2 YFSETQ. Trimming removed 2 bases at V and 1 base at J, with 9 bases between. The CDR3 runs to 14 residues. This CDR3 is CASSLGQQNTEAFF. The CDR3 region has the DNA TGCGCCAGCAGCTTAGGACAGCAGAACACTGAAGCTTTCTTT.

This clonotype was recorded at least ten times. The chain carries TRBV27 and TRBJ2-7, with TRBD2 identical over 15 bases. The ends lost 6 bases at V and 6 bases at J; junction bases unmatched: 6. CDR1 and CDR2 from the germline V gene are MNHEY and SMNVEV (reference sequence). This CDR3 contains 15 residues. CDR3 DNA sequence: TGTGCCAGCAGCCCCGGACTAGCGGGAGGGCGCGAGCAGTACTTC. This translates into CASSPGLAGGREQYF.

This clonotype was detected a few times. The chain couples TRBV28 to TRBJ1-5; D gene unclear. V was pared by 1 base and J by 16 bases, with 14 bases between. Germline-derived CDR1 and CDR2 are MDHEN and SYDVKM. CDR3 length equals 12 residues. CDR3 nucleotides: TGTGCCAGCAGTTTATACGATCGGACTAAACATTTT. Translated: CASSLYDRTKHF.

This clonotype was recorded at least ten times. V gene TRBV20-1 combines with J gene TRBJ1-3; perhaps TRBD1 as D (6 bases). The germline CDR1 and CDR2 sequences are DFQATT and SNEGSKA (reference sequence). The CDR3 covers 17 residues. The V gene lost 0 bases and the J gene lost 0 bases, with 15 bases spanning the gap. The CDR3 here is CSARDPGGGNSGNTIYF. The CDR3 DNA reads as TGCAGTGCTAGAGATCCGGGAGGGGGGAACTCTGGAAACACCATATATTTT.

This clonotype was picked up many times. This sequence joins TRBV28 and TRBJ1-1; D call uncertain. The germline gives CDR1 MDHEN, CDR2 SYDVKM. This CDR3 region has 15 residues. V lost 0 bases, J lost 4 bases, and 12 bases lay in between. The CDR3 here is CASSLWDPPGTEAFF. Written as DNA, the CDR3 is TGTGCCAGCAGTTTATGGGACCCTCCGGGCACTGAAGCTTTCTTT. Drawing the rest from reference TRBV28 and TRBJ1-1, the complete variable domain is DVKVTQSSRYLVKRTGEKVFLECVQDMDHENMFWYRQDPGLGLRLIYFSYDVKMKEKGDIPEGYSVSREKKERFSLILESASTNQTSMYLCASSLWDPPGTEAFFGQGTRLTVV.

In this sample, this clonotype turned up a few times. V is TRBV3-1 and J is TRBJ1-1; D ambiguous. The length of the CDR3 is 14 residues. Trimming pared 1 base from V and 6 bases from J, leaving 12 bases between. Germline V CDR1 and CDR2: LGHDT, YNNKEL (reference sequence). The DNA for the CDR3 is TGTGCCAGCAGCCAAGCCGGTTTGGGGTCTGAAGCTTTCTTT. Its translation is CASSQAGLGSEAFF.